A selection of T cell receptor beta chains follows, all from one sample in a study of CD4+ T cells in melanoma. The assay was immunoSEQ multiplex PCR, and TCRdb's table has in-frame clones only and misses some. This sample has 9,500 to 10,000 clones, with 73% found just once. The sequencing input was cells from a culture (not recorded whether cultured in vitro). The receptors stem from a human donor with melanoma. CDR3s include the opening cysteine and the closing phenylalanine or tryptophan. Not every row has a clone size; where given, it reads once, few, many or a size class.

.	TRBV2	18	CASSLPDWTIRSSYEQYF
once	TRBV5-1	15	CASSFFGGDTGELFF
.	TRBV29-1	10	CSVRATEAFF
.	TRBV7-9	14	CASSLGTSGDEQFF
.	TRBV14	20	CASSGRSRKGFPKWNTEAFF
.	TRBV2	16	CASSGPKRGDPYEQYF
.	TRBV4-2	13	CASSQDPGAPQHF
.	TRBV27	15	CASNSVGAESGELFF
once	TRBV15	13	CATSRGRNTEAFF
.	TRBV4-2	14	CASSQEGQNYEQYF
few	TRBV27	12	CASRDDTDTQYF
.	TRBV19	15	CASLLGEGLNTEAFF
.	TRBV18	15	CASSLLGGERYEQYF
.	TRBV27	14	CASSLWGIHTEAFF
once	TRBV5-1	11	CASRDQNIQYF
.	TRBV27	15	CASSWTGGAGKKLFF
.	TRBV2	15	CASSGERGATGEQYF
.	TRBV25-1	11	CASMEGYEQYF
.	TRBV12-3/TRBV12-4	12	CASSKEVSGYTF
once	TRBV7-2	14	CASSLVPGYTEAFF
.	TRBV7-7	15	CASSPGGLPEPEQFF
.	TRBV6-5	14	CATSGGGAKNIQYF
.	TRBV19	16	CASSDGPLLRNQPQHF
.	TRBV5-6	17	CASSLVRLAGGRHEQFF
.	TRBV19	17	CASSMGTSGGDLNEQFF
.	TRBV6-6	14	CASSRSEGDQPQHF
.	TRBV6-5	13	CASSPLNSDEQYF
few	TRBV19	16	CASSIPRGRHSYEQYF
medium-sized	TRBV6-6	16	CASNHVRTGLNTEAFF
.	TRBV7-6	15	CASSLGTAASYEQYF
.	TRBV11-2	16	CASSLVQVRRKTEAFF
few	TRBV30	13	CAWSRDRDQPQHF
.	TRBV5-4	14	CASSHILGPYEQYF
once	TRBV4-1	15	CASSPRGRNPYEQYF
.	TRBV18	14	CASSPNADNTEAFF
.	TRBV29-1	11	CSADRRNTIYF
.	TRBV29-1	11	CSVGGIDTQYF
.	TRBV19	14	CASRNDRGNSPLHF
.	TRBV5-1	13	CASSGASGRGYTF
.	TRBV6-5	11	CASSSSGAMFF
.	TRBV5-1	16	CASSPRTGKAGNTIYF
.	TRBV9	19	CASSVSHNRGIPGANVLTF
.	TRBV6-1	13	CASSEEGNSPLHF
.	TRBV5-6	12	CASTDSSYEQYF
.	TRBV6-5	14	CASSKQGVNTEAFF
.	TRBV9	15	CASSLGLAYYNEQFF
once	TRBV9	15	CASSPRIAGDNEQFF
.	TRBV5-1	14	CASRPSGRNNEQFF
.	TRBV21-1	15	CASELRPGSNQPQHF
.	TRBV27	14	CASSSGPVPIEAFF
.	TRBV29-1	11	CSVATGETQYF
.	TRBV2	13	CASSIMGGNTIYF
.	TRBV10-2	11	CASNRGHEQYF
.	TRBV18	18	CASSPVAGRSAGANVLTF
.	TRBV7-9	14	CASSLKGRGDTQYF
.	TRBV5-5	12	CASSSINYGYTF